The entry that follows covers one T cell receptor beta chain sequence. What it recognizes is unknown. TCRdb passed the reads through MiXCR, listing each CDR3 protein once. The table records about 330,000 distinct CDR3 sequences, nearly 35% of them present only once. These data originate in a study of T cell repertoires in cytomegalovirus infection. Findings and caveats of the study: Predominance within the ex vivo response was attributable to HLA-C-restricted CMV-specific TCR beta clonotypes.

CDR1 is DFQATT, CDR2 SNEGSKA, per germline (reference sequence). The CDR3 loop spans 16 amino acids. V gave up 6 bases and J gave up 0 bases; unmatched junction bases: 5. Sample: cultured PBMCs, taken from culture after CMV antigen stimulation. The V call is TRBV20-1, the J call TRBJ2-7, with 16 bases that match TRBD2. The sequence was collected from a human donor in good health (CMV status not recorded). Some clones in this sample may be carry-over from other donors' samples. DNA for the CDR3: TGCAGTGCCGCGGGACTAGCGGGAGGGACCTCCTACGAGCAGTACTTC. It is translated as CSAAGLAGGTSYEQYF.